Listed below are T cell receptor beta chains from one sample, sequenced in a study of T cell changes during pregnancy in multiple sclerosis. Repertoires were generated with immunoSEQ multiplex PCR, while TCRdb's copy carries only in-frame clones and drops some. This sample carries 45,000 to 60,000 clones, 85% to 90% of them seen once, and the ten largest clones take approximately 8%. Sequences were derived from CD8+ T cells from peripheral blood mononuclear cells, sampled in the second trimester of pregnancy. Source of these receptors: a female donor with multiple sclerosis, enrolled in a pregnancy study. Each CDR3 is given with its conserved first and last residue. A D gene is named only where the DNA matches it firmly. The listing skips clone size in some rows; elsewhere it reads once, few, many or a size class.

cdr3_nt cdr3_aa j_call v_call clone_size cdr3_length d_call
TGCAGCGTCCTGGACCCTAGGGGATCTTCCTACGAGCAGTACTTC CSVLDPRGSSYEQYF TRBJ2-7 TRBV29-1 NA 15 NA
TGTGCCAGTAGTATATCGCGGGTGAGACGTAGCCAGGGGTATGGCTACACCTTC CASSISRVRRSQGYGYTF TRBJ1-2 TRBV19 NA 18 NA
TGCAGCGTTGTGGTCGGACAGATTGAAGCTTTCTTT CSVVVGQIEAFF TRBJ1-1 TRBV29-1 NA 12 NA
TGTGCCAGTAGTATAGACAGGACGGACTTCTATGGCTACACCTTC CASSIDRTDFYGYTF TRBJ1-2 TRBV19 NA 15 NA
TGCAGCGTTGACGAAGGGACAGACGGGTATGGCTACACCTTC CSVDEGTDGYGYTF TRBJ1-2 TRBV29-1 NA 14 TRBD1
TGTGCCAGCAGCTTGGCCGGGACAGTCTATGGCTACACCTTC CASSLAGTVYGYTF TRBJ1-2 TRBV5-4 NA 14 TRBD1
TGTGCCAGCAGGCTGACAGGTGATAACACTGAAGCTTTCTTT CASRLTGDNTEAFF TRBJ1-1 TRBV5-5 NA 14 NA
TGTGCCAGCAGTACTAGCGGGGGAGTCCACAATGAGCAGTTCTTC CASSTSGGVHNEQFF TRBJ2-1 TRBV2 NA 15 TRBD2
TGTGCCAGCAGCCAAGAGATAGTATCCGAGCTGTTTTTT CASSQEIVSELFF TRBJ2-2 TRBV4-2 few 13 NA
TGTGCCAGTAGTTCAGGGGTTGCTGAAGCTTTCTTT CASSSGVAEAFF TRBJ1-1 TRBV19 NA 12 NA
TGTGCCAGCAGCACTAGCGGGGGGAACACCGGGGAGCTGTTTTTT CASSTSGGNTGELFF TRBJ2-2 TRBV6-4 NA 15 TRBD2
TGCAGCGTTGTACTCCCGGGGAATGAGCAGTTCTTC CSVVLPGNEQFF TRBJ2-1 TRBV29-1 NA 12 NA
TGTGCCAGCAGACCCATACAGGGGGCACAAGAGACCCAGTACTTC CASRPIQGAQETQYF TRBJ2-5 TRBV6-5 NA 15 TRBD1
TGTGCCAGCAGTACGGACAGGCTCCTCCGGGCTAGCACAGATACGCAGTATTTT CASSTDRLLRASTDTQYF TRBJ2-3 TRBV27 NA 18 TRBD1
TGTGCCAGTAGTTTTTGGGTCACGTCAGGGAACACTGAAGCTTTCTTT CASSFWVTSGNTEAFF TRBJ1-1 TRBV19 once 16 NA
TGTGCCAGCAGCATAGAGGGACTAGCGGGGGGCCTGGGAGAGACCCAGTACTTC CASSIEGLAGGLGETQYF TRBJ2-5 TRBV5-6 NA 18 TRBD2
TGTGCCAGCAGCGTAGCCCACCTCACTTACAATGAGCAGTTCTTC CASSVAHLTYNEQFF TRBJ2-1 TRBV9 NA 15 NA
TGTGCCAGCAGTTACGTGGGGGACAGACAAGAGACCCAGTACTTC CASSYVGDRQETQYF TRBJ2-5 TRBV6-5 NA 15 TRBD1
TGTGCCAGTATCACAACAGGCAACTATGGCTACACCTTC CASITTGNYGYTF TRBJ1-2 TRBV19 NA 13 NA
TGCGCCAGCAGCCGAAGGACAGGGATCCAAACCTACAATGAGCAGTTCTTC CASSRRTGIQTYNEQFF TRBJ2-1 TRBV4-1 NA 17 TRBD1
TGTGCCAGCAAAACGGGATGGGAGGACACCATATATTTT CASKTGWEDTIYF TRBJ1-3 TRBV5-5 once 13 NA
TGTGCCAGCAGCCTGGGGAGAAACACCGGGGAGCTGTTTTTT CASSLGRNTGELFF TRBJ2-2 TRBV11-3 NA 14 NA
TGTGCCAGCAGTTTATTCCCCGAGGGGGAATACTCCTACGAGCAGTACTTC CASSLFPEGEYSYEQYF TRBJ2-7 TRBV27 NA 17 NA
TGTGCCAGCAGTTACGAAGGGGGAAGGGGAGGAAACACCATATATTTT CASSYEGGRGGNTIYF TRBJ1-3 TRBV6-6 few 16 NA
TGTGCCAGCAGTTTTGGAAGCGCCAATCAGCCCCAGCATTTT CASSFGSANQPQHF TRBJ1-5 TRBV27 NA 14 NA
TGTGCCACCAGCAGCGACAGGGACGCCTACAATGAGCAGTTCTTC CATSSDRDAYNEQFF TRBJ2-1 TRBV15 NA 15 TRBD1
TGTGCCTGGAGTGTAAGGGGACAGGGCCAACTCTATGGCTACACCTTC CAWSVRGQGQLYGYTF TRBJ1-2 TRBV30 once 16 TRBD1
TGCGCCAGCAGATCTTACGAGCAGTACTTC CASRSYEQYF TRBJ2-7 TRBV23-1 NA 10 NA
TGTGCCAGCAGCGTAGCCCGGGGAGGGACAGGGTATGGCTACACCTTC CASSVARGGTGYGYTF TRBJ1-2 TRBV9 NA 16 TRBD1
TGCGCCAGCGGGGTAGCGGGGGACACAGATACGCAGTATTTT CASGVAGDTDTQYF TRBJ2-3 TRBV10-2 once 14 TRBD2
TGTGCCAGCAATATACTAGCGGGAGGGTCGGGAAATGAGCAGTTCTTC CASNILAGGSGNEQFF TRBJ2-1 TRBV27 NA 16 TRBD2
TGTGCCAGCAGCCCAGGGGACAGCTCCTACGAGCAGTACTTC CASSPGDSSYEQYF TRBJ2-7 TRBV5-6 NA 14 TRBD1
TGTGCCAGCAGTTCCTCCCCCGGTAACACAGATACGCAGTATTTT CASSSSPGNTDTQYF TRBJ2-3 TRBV6-5 NA 15 NA
TGCGCCAGCAGCACCTGGGACAGTCAATCCTACGAGCAGTACTTC CASSTWDSQSYEQYF TRBJ2-7 TRBV5-1 few 15 TRBD1
TGTGCCAGCAGCTTTTCGTTGGGGACAAATTATGGCTACACCTTC CASSFSLGTNYGYTF TRBJ1-2 TRBV7-8 NA 15 NA
TGTGCCAGCAGCTTCGACATACAAACAGGGGGAGAGCAGTACTTC CASSFDIQTGGEQYF TRBJ2-7 TRBV5-5 NA 15 TRBD1
TGTGCCAGCAGCTTGGAGACCGCAGGGGAGACCCAGTACTTC CASSLETAGETQYF TRBJ2-5 TRBV5-6 NA 14 NA
TGTGCCAGCAGCTTAGGAGCGGGGGCCTACGAGCAGTACTTC CASSLGAGAYEQYF TRBJ2-7 TRBV11-2 NA 14 TRBD2
TGCGCCAGCAGCTTGGAGGGACAGGGCACTTACGAGCAGTACTTC CASSLEGQGTYEQYF TRBJ2-7 TRBV5-1 NA 15 TRBD1
TGTGCCAGCAGCCCCTCGGGGGGAGGTATCTCCTACGAGCAGTACTTC CASSPSGGGISYEQYF TRBJ2-7 TRBV27 NA 16 TRBD2
TGCAGCGTTGAGCCGGGGGGCCCTAACTATGGCTACACCTTC CSVEPGGPNYGYTF TRBJ1-2 TRBV29-1 NA 14 NA
TGTGCCAGCAGCCAAGTAGAGGGGGCTGGCGGGGAGCTGTTTTTT CASSQVEGAGGELFF TRBJ2-2 TRBV4-2 NA 15 TRBD1
TGTGCCAGTAGCCCATCACAGGGGGCCTTGATGAACGGCTACACCTTC CASSPSQGALMNGYTF TRBJ1-2 TRBV19 NA 16 TRBD1
TGTGCCAGCAGCTCGACCCTAGCGCCTAGGTCCAAAAACATTCAGTACTTC CASSSTLAPRSKNIQYF TRBJ2-4 TRBV7-9 once 17 NA
TGTGCCAGCTCACCCTCGGACAGGAATGAGCAGTTCTTC CASSPSDRNEQFF TRBJ2-1 TRBV18 once 13 TRBD1
TGTGCCAGCAGACTAGCGGGGCACAATGAGCAGTTCTTC CASRLAGHNEQFF TRBJ2-1 TRBV2 NA 13 TRBD2
TGTGCCAGCAGCTTAACAGGGGGCGACGGCTACACCTTC CASSLTGGDGYTF TRBJ1-2 TRBV7-3 NA 13 TRBD1
TGTGCCAGCAGCTCCGCTAGCGGGGGCCTAAGCACAGATACGCAGTATTTT CASSSASGGLSTDTQYF TRBJ2-3 TRBV7-9 NA 17 TRBD2
TGTGCCAGCAGTGAAGAACAGGGAGGGTCCTACGAGCAGTACTTC CASSEEQGGSYEQYF TRBJ2-7 TRBV6-1 few 15 NA
TGTGCCAGTAGTGGGCCCACAGCCTACACTGAAGCTTTCTTT CASSGPTAYTEAFF TRBJ1-1 TRBV19 NA 14 NA
TGTGCCAGCAGTCGGACTAGCGGGGGGGCGCTCAGTGAGCAGTTCTTC CASSRTSGGALSEQFF TRBJ2-1 TRBV2 NA 16 TRBD2
TGTGCCATCGGGCGACAGGGGGATAATTCACCCCTCCACTTT CAIGRQGDNSPLHF TRBJ1-6 TRBV25-1 NA 14 TRBD1
TGTGCCAGCTCACCTGACTGGGACAGGGGCGATGAGCAGTTCTTC CASSPDWDRGDEQFF TRBJ2-1 TRBV18 NA 15 TRBD1
TGCGCCAGCAGCCAAGCGGGGAATGAAAAACTGTTTTTT CASSQAGNEKLFF TRBJ1-4 TRBV4-1 NA 13 NA
TGTGCCAGCAGTCACGAGGGCACTGAAGCTTTCTTT CASSHEGTEAFF TRBJ1-1 TRBV6-5 NA 12 NA
TGTGCCAGTAGTATGGGTGGGACAGCCTACGAGCAGTACTTC CASSMGGTAYEQYF TRBJ2-7 TRBV19 NA 14 TRBD1
TGTGCCAGCAGCGGAGGGGACAGGCGGTATGGCTACACCTTC CASSGGDRRYGYTF TRBJ1-2 TRBV9 NA 14 TRBD1